The clone carrying this TCR beta chain was counted only a few times. Its antigen is unknown. This specimen comes from a study of molecular identifiers for immune sequencing clone quantification. General study points: Naive cells had under 1% of molecules in clones above 20 RNA copies, effectors over 98%.

With 10 bases removed from V and 4 bases from J, the gap between germline ends came to 16 bases. In germline, CDR1 is MNHEY, CDR2 SMNVEV (reference sequence). The CDR3 is 13 amino acids. TCRdb ran MiXCR on the PCR reads and lists one entry per CDR3 protein. Of around 460,000 distinct CDR3 sequences listed, 20% to 25% were seen once; the top ten hold 0.7% to 0.95%. V is TRBV27 and J is TRBJ1-2, with a possible D match to TRBD1 (6 bases). The TCR originated in a human donor in good health. Some libraries in this study had Jurkat cell RNA spiked in. The source material was naive CD8+ T cells from blood, with Jurkat cell RNA spiked in. Specified subset: FACS-sorted CD8+CD4-CCR7+CD45RA+ naive T cells. The CDR3 here is CATFGGRGYGYTF. The CDR3 DNA is TGTGCCACCTTCGGGGGCAGGGGCTATGGCTACACCTTC.